The 20 T cell receptor beta chains given below trace back to one sample, sequenced in a study of blood T cell repertoires in COVID-19. Measured with immunoSEQ multiplex PCR; TCRdb has only the in-frame clones, and not every one. This sample carries around 280,000 clones, 86% of them seen once, and the ten largest clones take about 2.2%. The specimen was peripheral blood. The receptors were sampled from a woman in her thirties who had recovered from COVID-19.

This chain connects TRBV27 to TRBJ1-1; D is ambiguous. CDR1 is MNHEY and CDR2 is SMNVEV in the germline V gene (reference sequence). This CDR3 spans 14 amino acids. The V end lost 6 bases, the J end lost 1 base, and 12 bases lay between the germline ends. CDR3 DNA: TGTGCCAGCAGGGAGAATCTCCGGAACACTGAAGCTTTCTTT. It encodes CASRENLRNTEAFF.

This chain links TRBV27 with TRBJ1-4, with D tentatively TRBD1 (5 bases). The V and J ends lost 5 bases and 0 bases respectively, with 10 bases between them. Per the germline V gene, CDR1 is MNHEY and CDR2 is SMNVEV (reference sequence). This CDR3 contains 15 residues. DNA of the CDR3: TGTGCCAGCAGTCAGGGACTTTCAACTAATGAAAAACTGTTTTTT. Translation gives CASSQGLSTNEKLFF.

This chain connects TRBV7-9 to TRBJ2-3; possibly TRBD2 for D (7 bases). With 5 bases removed from V and 4 bases from J, the gap between germline ends came to 19 bases. There are 16 residues in the CDR3. The germline V gene has CDR1 SEHNR and CDR2 FQNEAQ (reference sequence). As DNA, the CDR3 is TGTGCCAGCAGCCCCCTTGGGGGGGCCGGGGCAGATACGCAGTATTTT. This sequence encodes CASSPLGGAGADTQYF.

J is TRBJ1-1 and V is TRBV19; the D gene is possibly TRBD1 (5 bases). The CDR3 length is 15 residues. V gave up 1 base and J gave up 4 bases, with 13 bases separating them. The germline V gene encodes CDR1 LNHDA and CDR2 SQIVND (reference sequence). This CDR3 reads CASSIVSGASTEAFF. The CDR3 DNA reads as TGTGCCAGTAGTATAGTGAGTGGGGCGAGCACTGAAGCTTTCTTT.

The J gene is TRBJ2-5, the V gene TRBV5-1; 7 positions match TRBD1. The CDR3 runs 15 residues. The junction had 10 bases not matched to a gene; V was cut back by 6 bases and J by 2 bases. Germline V CDR1 and CDR2: SGHRS, YFSETQ. The CDR3 here is CASKGTAEPQETQYF. In nucleotides, the CDR3 is TGCGCCAGCAAGGGGACAGCTGAACCTCAAGAGACCCAGTACTTC.

The chain employs TRBV18 and TRBJ2-7; D remains unclear. Germline V gene sequence: CDR1 KGHSH, CDR2 LQKENI. The CDR3 covers 14 residues. V lost 6 bases, J lost 5 bases, and 17 bases lay in between. The CDR3: CASSLWKAADEQYF. The CDR3 DNA is TGTGCCAGCTCCTTATGGAAGGCGGCAGACGAGCAGTACTTC. Full variable domain (remainder filled in from reference TRBV18 and TRBJ2-7): NAGVMQNPRHLVRRRGQEARLRCSPMKGHSHVYWYRQLPEEGLKFMVYLQKENIIDESGMPKERFSAEFPKEGPSILRIQQVVRGDSAAYFCASSLWKAADEQYFGPGTRLTVT.

CDR3 residues: CASSRGGQNTEAFF. The CDR3, as DNA: TGCGCCAGCAGCCGCGGGGGGCAGAACACTGAAGCTTTCTTT. The chain carries TRBV5-1 and TRBJ1-1, with D possibly being TRBD1 (6 bases). Between the trimmed V and J ends, which lost 4 bases and 1 base, there was a span of 11 bases. The CDR3 has 14 residues. CDR1 and CDR2 from the germline V gene are SGHRS and YFSETQ.

The genes are TRBV10-3 and TRBJ2-7; D is unclear. CDR1 and CDR2 (germline): ENHRY, SYGVKD. V gave up 0 bases and J gave up 1 base, with 7 bases separating them. The CDR3 totals 14 residues. Here the CDR3 DNA reads TGTGCCATCAGTGAGTCGATGAGGTCCTACGAGCAGTACTTC. It codes for CAISESMRSYEQYF.

The rearrangement links TRBV2 to TRBJ1-2; the D gene is possibly TRBD1 (6 bases). The germline V gene encodes CDR1 SNHLY and CDR2 FYNNEI. The CDR3 extends over 13 amino acids. The ends were cut back, 5 bases at V and 5 bases at J, with 12 bases in the middle. The DNA of the CDR3 is TGTGCCAGCAGTTACAGGGAGTTGTATGGCTACACCTTC. Protein: CASSYRELYGYTF.

The sample holds one count of this clone. The chain recombines TRBV2 with TRBJ1-6; 7 bases are a match to TRBD1. CDR3 length equals 15 residues. J gave up 9 bases and V 2 bases, and 7 bases lay outside the gene matches. The germline V gene has CDR1 SNHLY and CDR2 FYNNEI. CDR3 sequence reads: CASSEPQGVLSPLHF. The CDR3 bases are TGTGCCAGCAGTGAACCCCAGGGGGTTCTTTCACCCCTCCACTTT.

The chain couples TRBV4-1 to TRBJ2-2; 10 bases line up with TRBD1. Germline V gives CDR1 MGHRA, CDR2 YSYEKL. The CDR3 consists of 17 residues. Germline trimming cut 1 base from V and 3 bases from J; bases unmatched to any gene: 5. The chain's CDR3 is CASSQVGTGADTGELFF. The CDR3 nucleotides are TGCGCCAGCAGCCAAGTAGGGACAGGGGCCGACACCGGGGAGCTGTTTTTT.

The V gene is TRBV6-2 or TRBV6-3, the J gene TRBJ2-3; TRBD2 matches 9 bases. Trimming took 5 bases from V and 6 from J; bases not matched to a gene: 6. The CDR3 spans 14 residues. Looked up from germline, CDR1 is MNHEY and CDR2 is SVGEGT. CDR3 DNA: TGTGCCAGCAGTATCAGCGGGAGGCGGGATACGCAGTATTTT. Encoded protein: CASSISGRRDTQYF.

The chain has TRBV5-4 and TRBJ2-5; no clear D gene. This CDR3 has 15 amino acids. V shed 4 bases and J shed 1 base, with 14 bases lying between them. The germline CDR1 and CDR2 sequences are SGHNT and YYREEE (reference sequence). The DNA for the CDR3 is TGTGCCAGCAGCCAGACCCCGAGCGCCCAAGAGACCCAGTACTTC. Its translation: CASSQTPSAQETQYF.

V usage is TRBV24-1 and J usage is TRBJ1-6; D not certain. V shed 5 bases and J shed 10 bases, with 14 bases lying between them. This CDR3 is 14 amino acids long. The V gene's germline CDR1 is KGHDR and CDR2 SFDVKD. This CDR3 reads CATSGGSPGSPLHF. The CDR3 bases are TGTGCCACCAGTGGCGGGTCGCCGGGGTCACCCCTCCACTTT.

CDR3 DNA: TGCGCCAGCAGCTTGGGGATAGCGGGGGGGCAGGAGACCCAGTACTTC. Translated: CASSLGIAGGQETQYF. The chain employs TRBV5-1 and TRBJ2-5, with 11 bases matching TRBD2. This CDR3 contains 16 residues. Trimming cost V 0 bases and J 5 bases; bases outside gene matches: 6. Germline CDR1 is SGHRS and CDR2 is YFSETQ.

The rearrangement links TRBV15 to TRBJ2-3; no definite D call. V was cut by 5 bases and J by 2 bases, with 8 bases left in between. CDR1 is LNHNV and CDR2 is YYDKDF in the germline V gene (reference sequence). CDR3 size: 13 residues. The CDR3 bases are TGTGCCACCAGCTACAGAACCACAGATACGCAGTATTTT. It yields the protein CATSYRTTDTQYF. The complete variable domain, with remaining parts taken from reference TRBV15 and TRBJ2-3, reads DAMVIQNPRYQVTQFGKPVTLSCSQTLNHNVMYWYQQKSSQAPKLLFHYYDKDFNNEADTPDNFQSRRPNTSFCFLDIRSPGLGDTAMYLCATSYRTTDTQYFGPGTRLTVL.

The chain has TRBV23-1 and TRBJ2-7, with TRBD1 matching over 7 bases. TRBV23-1 is an open reading frame, and its role is uncertain. V was clipped by 0 bases and J by 3 bases; unmatched bases: 2. CDR3 length equals 14 residues. The CDR3 sequence: CASSQSNRGYEQYF. The CDR3 DNA is TGCGCCAGCAGTCAATCGAACAGGGGCTACGAGCAGTACTTC.

The V gene is TRBV18, the J gene TRBJ2-7; the match to TRBD2 covers 8 bases. The CDR3 length is 15 residues. J lost 7 bases, V lost 6 bases, and 14 bases had no gene match. CDR1 KGHSH and CDR2 LQKENI come from the germline V gene. The CDR3 spells CASSPSSGGASEQYF. CDR3 bases: TGTGCCAGCTCCCCCTCGTCCGGGGGGGCCTCTGAGCAGTACTTC. Using reference TRBV18 and TRBJ2-7 for the parts outside the CDR3, the full variable domain is NAGVMQNPRHLVRRRGQEARLRCSPMKGHSHVYWYRQLPEEGLKFMVYLQKENIIDESGMPKERFSAEFPKEGPSILRIQQVVRGDSAAYFCASSPSSGGASEQYFGPGTRLTVT.

The chain couples TRBV11-2 to TRBJ1-2; TRBD1 aligns across 7 bases. This CDR3 comprises 16 residues. The germline gives CDR1 SGHAT, CDR2 FQNNGV. V was pared by 1 base and J by 6 bases, with 11 bases of the junction left unmatched. CDR3 nucleotide sequence: TGTGCCAGCAGCTTAGGAGAGACAGGGCTCGTAGATGGCTACACCTTC. This codes for CASSLGETGLVDGYTF.

V usage is TRBV5-6 and J usage is TRBJ2-3; TRBD1 might be the D (5 bases). Per germline, CDR1 SGHDT and CDR2 YYEEEE. The CDR3 is 13 amino acids. V lost 8 bases and J lost 0, with 10 bases in between. The DNA of the CDR3 is TGTGCCAGTCAGGGAACTAGCACAGATACGCAGTATTTT. Translated: CASQGTSTDTQYF.